This TCR beta chain was sequenced for a study of T-cell reconstitution after alpha-beta-depleted transplantation in children. The CDR3 contains 12 residues. The V gene's germline CDR1 is SGHTA and CDR2 FQGNSA. With 5 bases removed from V and 3 bases from J, the gap between germline ends came to 7 bases. Unique molecular identifiers were used in preparing the TCRbeta library. A single record per CDR3 protein comes from TCRdb applying MiXCR to the PCR reads. The profile shows hundreds of thousands of distinct CDR3 sequences, about 15% of them singletons. Many counts were recorded for this clonotype. The TCR was taken from a male patient between 2 and 15 years old who had a stem cell transplant for acute lymphoblastic leukemia, so the T cells may come from the graft donor. The V gene is TRBV7-2, the J gene TRBJ1-1; TRBD1 is a possible D gene (5 bases). The source was PBMCs, mostly from graft donor cells, collected 360 days after TCRalphabeta/CD19-depleted stem cell transplant. This chain's CDR3 is CASSKTDTEAFF. The CDR3 DNA sequence: TGTGCCAGCAGCAAGACAGACACTGAAGCTTTCTTT.